The 31 T cell receptor beta chains below were found in one sample sequenced in a study of blood T cells in healthy people across ages. A second PCR, run for about 7 to 11 cycles, used a sample-barcoded 5' primer plus a J-beta primer mix. TCRdb passed the 5' RACE reads through MiXCR, listing each CDR3 protein once. The sample has about 1.6 million distinct CDR3 sequences, approximately 32% seen once. The source material was blood. The receptors were sampled from a woman aged 25 to 39 in good health.

In this sample, this clonotype turned up a few times. This chain uses TRBV12-3 or TRBV12-4 with TRBJ1-1, with D uncertain. Trimming took off 5 bases at V and 2 bases at J, with 12 bases between the two ends. The CDR3 consists of 14 residues. Here the CDR3 reads CASSGWGSNTEAFF. The CDR3 DNA sequence: TGTGCCAGCAGTGGGTGGGGTTCTAACACTGAAGCTTTCTTT.

This chain connects TRBV3-1 to TRBJ2-5; TRBD2 is a possible D gene (5 bases). The DNA end is a closer match to TRBJ2-7, so the J assignment may be wrong. Germline CDR1 reads LGHDT; CDR2 reads YNNKEL (reference sequence). The CDR3 totals 12 residues. Here the CDR3 DNA reads TGTGCCAGCAGCCACCGGGATTCCGAGCAGTACTTC. Protein product: CASSHRDSEQYF.

Comments on this clonotype: The junction departs from the called germline gene at one end, perhaps through a read error. This chain connects TRBV7-2 to TRBJ2-1; 11 bases match TRBD2. The CDR3 runs 16 residues. Germline V lookup: CDR1 SGHTA, CDR2 FQGNSA. The CDR3 bases are TGTGCCGGCAGCCTTAGACTAGCGGGGACCTACAATGAGCAGTTCTTC. The encoded protein is CAGSLRLAGTYNEQFF.

Ten or more counts support this clonotype. DNA for the CDR3: TGCAGCGTTATCTCTAGCGGACCAAGCCCGTCCGAGCAGTACTTC. Translating it yields CSVISSGPSPSEQYF. The chain has TRBV29-1 and TRBJ2-5, with 7 bases identical to TRBD2. The closer fit of TRBJ2-7 to the DNA end suggests the J call may be wrong. Germline V gene lookup returns CDR1 SQVTM and CDR2 ANQGSEA. This CDR3 is built from 15 residues.

In this sample, this clonotype turned up a few times. The chain combines TRBV29-1 with TRBJ1-5; no reliable D call. Trimming shortened V by 6 bases and J by 9 bases, and 15 bases separated the two germline ends. The CDR3 loop spans 12 amino acids. Per the germline V gene, CDR1 is SQVTM and CDR2 is ANQGSEA. The CDR3 nucleotides read TGCAGCGTGGGGTCGGGGTCTGGGCCCCAGCATTTT. It translates to CSVGSGSGPQHF.

This clonotype appeared a few times. The V gene is TRBV3-1, the J gene TRBJ2-4; 8 bases align to TRBD1. The J call may be wrong; the DNA end is better matched by TRBJ2-7. The CDR3 has 15 amino acids. The germline V gene encodes CDR1 LGHDT and CDR2 YNNKEL (reference sequence). The CDR3 protein is CASSQFGTGTYEQYF. Written as DNA, the CDR3 is TGTGCCAGCAGCCAATTTGGGACAGGTACTTACGAGCAGTACTTC.

Only a few counts were recorded for this clonotype. J is TRBJ2-1 and V is TRBV27; tentatively, D is TRBD2 (6 bases). V was shortened by 8 bases and J by 7 bases, with 18 bases between the two germline ends. This CDR3 comprises 14 residues. Germline CDR1 and CDR2: MNHEY and SMNVEV (reference sequence). CDR3 in DNA: TGTGCCAGCGGCGGGGCAGGGACTGTGAATGAGCAGTTCTTC. Translated, it gives CASGGAGTVNEQFF.

The rearrangement joins TRBV5-1 to TRBJ2-1, with D perhaps being TRBD1 or TRBD2 (6 bases each). Germline V gene sequence: CDR1 SGHRS, CDR2 YFSETQ. The CDR3 totals 16 residues. The ends were cut back, 2 bases at V and 8 bases at J, with 20 bases in the middle. CDR3 nucleotide sequence: TGCGCCAGCAGCTTCACCCTGAGGGGGGCAGACGATGAGCAGTTCTTC. Translation gives CASSFTLRGADDEQFF.

V gene TRBV6-1 combines with J gene TRBJ2-6, with D perhaps assigned TRBD1 or TRBD2 (5 bases each). Trimming cost V 4 bases and J 0 bases, with 7 bases left between them. CDR1 and CDR2 from the germline V gene are MNHNS and SASEGT. The CDR3 runs to 15 residues. The CDR3 sequence: CASSARGSGANVLTF. For the CDR3, the DNA is TGTGCCAGCAGTGCGAGGGGCTCTGGGGCCAACGTCCTGACTTTC.

A single count supports this clonotype. The chain uses TRBV11-2 and TRBJ2-7, with 8 bases aligning to TRBD1. The CDR3 runs 14 residues. CDR1 and CDR2 from the germline V gene are SGHAT and FQNNGV. V lost 1 base, J lost 6 bases, and 5 bases stayed unmatched. The CDR3 coding sequence is TGTGCCAGCAGCTTAGGGACAGGGTGGCTCGAGCAGTACTTC. Translation: CASSLGTGWLEQYF. Filled out from reference TRBV11-2 and TRBJ2-7, the complete variable domain reads EAGVAQSPRYKIIEKRQSVAFWCNPISGHATLYWYQQILGQGPKLLIQFQNNGVVDDSQLPKDRFSAERLKGVDSTLKIQPAKLEDSAVYLCASSLGTGWLEQYFGPGTRLTVT.

This clonotype occurred a few times. The chain carries TRBV6-6 and TRBJ2-7; TRBD2 agrees at 13 bases. This CDR3 comprises 15 residues. The trim removed 6 bases at V and 4 bases at J, leaving 6 bases unmatched. Germline V CDR1 and CDR2: MNHNY, SVGAGI (reference sequence). The CDR3: CASRSTSGGRYEQYF. CDR3 bases: TGTGCCAGCAGATCGACTAGCGGGGGGCGGTACGAGCAGTACTTC.

The V and J genes are TRBV5-1 and TRBJ2-3; 9 bases align to TRBD2. The germline V gene encodes CDR1 SGHRS and CDR2 YFSETQ. The trim removed 7 bases at V and 6 bases at J, leaving 6 bases unmatched. CDR3 length: 13 amino acids. For the CDR3, the DNA is TGCGCCAGCGTAGCGGGGGACACGGATACGCAGTATTTT. This translates into CASVAGDTDTQYF.

The chain links TRBV5-4 to TRBJ1-2; the D gene is possibly TRBD1 (5 bases). Germline V gene lookup returns CDR1 SGHNT and CDR2 YYREEE (reference sequence). With 0 bases removed from V and 8 bases from J, the gap between germline ends came to 8 bases. The CDR3 has 12 residues. CDR3 nucleotide sequence: TGTGCCAGCAGCTTGGAGGCAGGGGGCTACACCTTC. This sequence encodes CASSLEAGGYTF.

This chain uses TRBV7-2 with TRBJ2-5, with D tentatively TRBD1 (6 bases). The CDR3 is made up of 14 amino acids. The V and J ends lost 4 bases and 7 bases respectively, with 16 bases between them. Germline CDR1 reads SGHTA; CDR2 reads FQGNSA. CDR3 DNA sequence: TGTGCCAGCAGCTGTACACAGGGAGTCGGGACCCAGTACTTC. Its translation is CASSCTQGVGTQYF.

The V and J genes are TRBV7-6 and TRBJ2-5; the D gene could be TRBD1 or TRBD2 (5 bases each). The J call may be wrong; the DNA end is better matched by TRBJ2-1. Germline values: CDR1 SGHVS, CDR2 FNYEAQ. CDR3 length: 15 residues. DNA for the CDR3: TGTGCCAGCAGCTGGGACCAGAAAGTCCAAGAGACCCAGTTCTTC. This translates into CASSWDQKVQETQFF.

The V and J genes are TRBV27 and TRBJ1-5; 8 bases are a match to TRBD1. Germline V gene sequence: CDR1 MNHEY, CDR2 SMNVEV (reference sequence). The CDR3 loop spans 13 amino acids. V was clipped by 3 bases and J by 6 bases; unmatched bases: 1. As DNA, the CDR3 is TGTGCCAGCAGTTTGACAGGGGCTCAGCCCCAGCATTTT. Its protein product is CASSLTGAQPQHF.

A note on this clonotype: The junction differs from germline at one of its ends, possibly a read error. CDR3 sequence (DNA): TGTGCCCGCAGCTTCGGGGACAGGGTCCCCAATGAGCAGTTCTTC. Protein: CARSFGDRVPNEQFF. The chain couples TRBV7-8 to TRBJ2-1; 9 nucleotides agree with TRBD1. CDR1 is SGHVS, CDR2 FQNEAQ, per germline. The CDR3 has 15 amino acids.

The V gene is TRBV12-3 or TRBV12-4, the J gene TRBJ2-1; D ambiguous. The CDR3 contains 16 residues. Trimming took 6 bases from V and 6 from J, leaving 21 bases between them. CDR3 residues: CASSHAREVYGNEQFF. The CDR3 region has the DNA TGTGCCAGCAGCCACGCTCGAGAAGTCTACGGCAATGAGCAGTTCTTC.

There are a few counts of this clonotype. The chain combines TRBV3-1 with TRBJ2-1; D remains unclear. Germline loops: CDR1 LGHDT, CDR2 YNNKEL (reference sequence). The CDR3 has 16 residues. The germline V and J ends were trimmed by 3 bases and 2 bases, with 14 bases remaining between them. Here the CDR3 reads CASSQLRAVTYNEQFF. For the CDR3, the DNA is TGTGCCAGCAGCCAGCTTCGGGCAGTCACCTACAATGAGCAGTTCTTC.

The V and J genes are TRBV12-3 or TRBV12-4 and TRBJ2-7; unclear D gene. V was pared by 3 bases and J by 6 bases, with 9 bases between. The CDR3 spans 12 residues. In DNA, the CDR3 is TGTGCCAGCAGTTTGGGTCGCCGCGAGCAGTACTTC. This sequence encodes CASSLGRREQYF.

This clonotype has just a few counts. The chain has TRBV20-1 and TRBJ2-7; D is undetermined. Trimming cost V 3 bases and J 0 bases, with 6 bases left between them. The germline V gene encodes CDR1 DFQATT and CDR2 SNEGSKA (reference sequence). The CDR3 length is 12 residues. CDR3 nucleotide sequence: TGCAGTGCTAGTGACACCTCCTACGAGCAGTACTTC. The encoded protein is CSASDTSYEQYF.

The rearrangement links TRBV20-1 to TRBJ2-5; perhaps TRBD2 as D (6 bases). The DNA end is more similar to TRBJ2-7, so the J call may be wrong. Germline V gene lookup returns CDR1 DFQATT and CDR2 SNEGSKA (reference sequence). The CDR3 loop spans 14 amino acids. The CDR3 protein is CSARSGTGGLEQYF. CDR3 sequence (DNA): TGCAGTGCTAGATCCGGGACTGGGGGTCTCGAGCAGTACTTC.

This sequence joins TRBV6-2 or TRBV6-3 and TRBJ2-3, with TRBD1 matching over 8 bases. This CDR3 is built from 17 residues. Trimming took 8 bases from V and 5 from J; bases not matched to a gene: 18. Germline V gives CDR1 MNHEY, CDR2 SVGEGT. The CDR3 DNA reads TGTGCCAGCGGTCCCGGACAGGGCCTTCCCGCGAGAGATACGCAGTATTTT. It codes for CASGPGQGLPARDTQYF.

This clonotype was picked up a small number of times. The chain recombines TRBV2 with TRBJ2-1; D uncertain. The CDR3 is 11 amino acids. The V end was cut by 10 bases, the J end by 6 bases, with 10 bases between. CDR1 is SNHLY and CDR2 is FYNNEI in the germline V gene. The chain's CDR3 is CATAYLNEQFF. As DNA, the CDR3 is TGTGCCACGGCCTACCTCAATGAGCAGTTCTTC.

This clonotype showed up just a few times. The genes are TRBV27 and TRBJ1-2, with 9 bases fitting TRBD1. CDR3 size: 17 residues. V was clipped by 1 base and J by 4 bases; unmatched bases: 10. Germline-derived CDR1 and CDR2 are MNHEY and SMNVEV (reference sequence). CDR3: CASSLLSSQGAGYGYTF. Written as DNA, the CDR3 is TGTGCCAGCAGTTTATTATCATCACAGGGGGCCGGCTATGGCTACACCTTC.

This rearrangement joins TRBV20-1 to TRBJ2-7; the match to TRBD2 covers 14 bases. Unmatched junction bases numbered 3, after V lost 6 bases and J lost 2 bases. Germline V gene data show CDR1 as DFQATT and CDR2 as SNEGSKA (reference sequence). CDR3 length: 14 residues. DNA of the CDR3: TGCAGTGCCCCGGGACTAGCGGGAGCCTACGAGCAGTACTTC. This codes for CSAPGLAGAYEQYF.

About this clonotype: The junction departs from the called germline gene at one end, perhaps through a read error. The rearrangement joins TRBV5-1 to TRBJ1-1; the match to TRBD1 covers 8 bases. The CDR3 runs to 16 residues. Germline CDR1 SGHRS, CDR2 YFSETQ. CDR3 loop: CASSISPDRVQTEAFF. The CDR3 DNA reads as TGCGCTAGCAGTATCAGTCCGGACAGGGTGCAAACTGAAGCTTTCTTT. Supplemented by reference TRBV5-1 and TRBJ1-1, the full variable domain reads KAGVTQTPRYLIKTRGQQVTLSCSPISGHRSVSWYQQTPGQGLQFLFEYFSETQRNKGNFPGRFSGRQFSNSRSEMNVSTLELGDSALYLCASSISPDRVQTEAFFGQGTRLTVV.

The rearrangement uses TRBV28 and TRBJ1-6, with D unresolved. This CDR3 is 14 amino acids long. Trimming left V 5 bases short and J 6 bases short, with 11 bases between. Germline CDR1 is MDHEN and CDR2 is SYDVKM. Here the CDR3 DNA reads TGTGCCAGCAGTCCCCGGGTGGGTAATTCACCCCTCCACTTT. It codes for CASSPRVGNSPLHF. Combining the CDR3 with reference TRBV28 and TRBJ1-6 gives the whole variable domain DVKVTQSSRYLVKRTGEKVFLECVQDMDHENMFWYRQDPGLGLRLIYFSYDVKMKEKGDIPEGYSVSREKKERFSLILESASTNQTSMYLCASSPRVGNSPLHFGNGTRLTVT.

The V gene is TRBV27, the J gene TRBJ1-4; 7 bases agree with TRBD1. Per the germline V gene, CDR1 is MNHEY and CDR2 is SMNVEV (reference sequence). The V segment lost 6 bases and the J segment 6 bases; nucleotides outside the gene matches: 10. The CDR3 loop spans 15 amino acids. The CDR3 reads CASRSPGQSYEKLFF. The CDR3 nucleotides read TGTGCCAGCAGGTCTCCGGGACAGAGTTATGAAAAACTGTTTTTT.

This clonotype was counted between two and nine times. The chain has TRBV12-3 or TRBV12-4 and TRBJ1-1; no firm D call. The V and J ends lost 7 bases and 6 bases respectively, with 18 bases between them. This CDR3 is built from 14 residues. CDR3 bases: TGTGCCAGCACCTCCCGGTGGGGTACCGCTGAAGCTTTCTTT. Protein sequence: CASTSRWGTAEAFF.

A single count supports this clonotype. The rearrangement uses TRBV6-1 and TRBJ2-7, with D tentatively TRBD2 (5 bases). The V and J ends lost 6 bases and 1 base respectively, with 10 bases between them. Germline V gene lookup returns CDR1 MNHNS and CDR2 SASEGT. This CDR3 has 13 residues. CDR3 in DNA: TGTGCCAGCAGAGCGGTTCATTCCTACGAGCAGTACTTC. This sequence encodes CASRAVHSYEQYF.